One sample yielded the 12 T cell receptor beta chains listed below, sequenced in a study of blood T cell repertoires in COVID-19. Profiled with immunoSEQ multiplex PCR; TCRdb holds only in-frame clones, not every one. The table records roughly 100,000 clones, roughly 80% of them present only once. Sample: peripheral blood. The receptors shown here come from a woman of 80 years or more with active or convalescent COVID-19.

The chain couples TRBV4-1 to TRBJ2-2; TRBD2 aligns across 7 bases. V lost 4 bases, J lost 6 bases, and 8 bases stayed unmatched. The CDR3 runs to 15 residues. In germline, CDR1 is MGHRA, CDR2 YSYEKL. DNA for the CDR3: TGCGCCAGCAGCCCCCTCGCGGGGGAGGCCGGGGAGCTGTTTTTT. Its translation: CASSPLAGEAGELFF.

This sequence joins TRBV5-1 and TRBJ1-4; 8 bases are a match to TRBD1. This CDR3 has 14 residues. The junction had 1 base not matched to a gene; V was cut back by 2 bases and J by 4 bases. Germline lookup yields CDR1 SGHRS and CDR2 YFSETQ. CDR3 nucleotide sequence: TGCGCCAGCAGCTTACAGGGGGTTAATGAAAAACTGTTTTTT. It translates to CASSLQGVNEKLFF.

The genes are TRBV4-1 and TRBJ2-7, with D maybe TRBD2 (6 bases). The germline V gene encodes CDR1 MGHRA and CDR2 YSYEKL. Trimming took off 0 bases at V and 3 bases at J, with 9 bases between the two ends. This CDR3 contains 14 residues. CDR3 DNA sequence: TGCGCCAGCAGCCAAGACCCGGGAGACTACGAGCAGTACTTC. Encoded protein: CASSQDPGDYEQYF.

This chain connects TRBV5-1 to TRBJ2-2, with a possible D match to TRBD2 (5 bases). Looked up from germline, CDR1 is SGHRS and CDR2 is YFSETQ. Trimming stripped 7 bases from V and 7 bases from J, with 14 bases between. This CDR3 has 13 amino acids. CDR3 sequence reads: CASSLGLGGELFF. CDR3 in DNA: TGCGCCAGCTCACTAGGGCTTGGCGGGGAGCTGTTTTTT. Filled out from reference TRBV5-1 and TRBJ2-2, the complete variable domain reads KAGVTQTPRYLIKTRGQQVTLSCSPISGHRSVSWYQQTPGQGLQFLFEYFSETQRNKGNFPGRFSGRQFSNSRSEMNVSTLELGDSALYLCASSLGLGGELFFGEGSRLTVL.

The chain employs TRBV7-2 and TRBJ2-7; 9 bases agree with TRBD1. The germline gives CDR1 SGHTA, CDR2 FQGNSA. The J segment lost 4 bases and the V segment lost 6 bases, leaving 10 bases of the junction unmatched. The CDR3 is 15 residues long. CDR3 region: CASSSRRQGVYEQYF. In DNA form, the CDR3 reads TGTGCCAGCAGTTCAAGAAGACAGGGGGTATACGAGCAGTACTTC.

The chain recombines TRBV5-4 with TRBJ2-1; no definite D call. Germline V gene lookup returns CDR1 SGHNT and CDR2 YYREEE (reference sequence). V lost 0 bases to trimming and J lost 3 bases, with 4 bases between them. This CDR3 is built from 13 residues. CDR3 region: CASSLALYNEQFF. The DNA of the CDR3 is TGTGCCAGCAGCTTGGCCCTCTACAATGAGCAGTTCTTC.

The J gene is TRBJ2-7, the V gene TRBV5-1; 10 bases map to TRBD2. Germline trimming cut 4 bases from V and 2 bases from J; bases unmatched to any gene: 15. This CDR3 region has 18 residues. The germline CDR1 and CDR2 sequences are SGHRS and YFSETQ. Here the CDR3 reads CASSPEGLAGGKAYEQYF. Written as DNA, the CDR3 is TGCGCCAGCAGCCCGGAAGGGTTAGCGGGGGGTAAAGCCTACGAGCAGTACTTC. Complete variable domain (other parts from reference TRBV5-1 and TRBJ2-7): KAGVTQTPRYLIKTRGQQVTLSCSPISGHRSVSWYQQTPGQGLQFLFEYFSETQRNKGNFPGRFSGRQFSNSRSEMNVSTLELGDSALYLCASSPEGLAGGKAYEQYFGPGTRLTVT.

The rearrangement uses TRBV24-1 and TRBJ1-5; 10 nucleotides align to TRBD1. Losses at the gene ends were 4 bases for V and 3 bases for J; bases not matched to a gene: 5. CDR1 KGHDR and CDR2 SFDVKD come from the germline V gene. The CDR3 runs to 16 residues. The CDR3 nucleotides are TGTGCCACCAGTGACCCGACAGGGGGCTTCAATCAGCCCCAGCATTTT. Translation gives CATSDPTGGFNQPQHF.

The chain combines TRBV19 with TRBJ1-1; 7 nucleotides align to TRBD1. Germline CDR1 is LNHDA and CDR2 is SQIVND (reference sequence). After removal of 4 bases from V and 2 bases from J, the junction contained 4 bases not matched to a gene. The CDR3 contains 14 residues. CDR3 region: CASSNRGRNTEAFF. The CDR3 DNA reads TGTGCCAGTAGTAACAGGGGTAGAAACACTGAAGCTTTCTTT.

Here the CDR3 DNA reads TGTGCCAGCAGTTCCCCTATGGGGCAGGCGGTATCTGGCAATCAGCCCCAGCATTTT. Residues: CASSSPMGQAVSGNQPQHF. This chain joins TRBV28 and TRBJ1-5; the D gene is possibly TRBD1 (5 bases). The CDR3 length is 19 residues. The V gene's germline CDR1 is MDHEN and CDR2 SYDVKM. Trimming stripped 4 bases from V and 2 bases from J, with 24 bases between.

This clone was detected only a few times. This chain links TRBV6-2 or TRBV6-3 with TRBJ1-1; D is unresolved. Germline CDR1 MNHEY, CDR2 SVGEGT. The CDR3 is 13 residues long. Trimming removed 2 bases at V and 3 bases at J, with 7 bases between. CDR3 region: CASSYPLYTEAFF. The CDR3 nucleotides are TGTGCCAGCAGTTACCCGCTATACACTGAAGCTTTCTTT.

Only one count was recorded for this clone. The chain joins TRBV6-1 to TRBJ1-4, with D uncertain. The CDR3 is 16 amino acids. The germline V gene has CDR1 MNHNS and CDR2 SASEGT. The germline V and J ends were trimmed by 4 bases and 0 bases, with 12 bases remaining between them. The CDR3 bases are TGTGCCAGCAGTGTCTTCCGGGTCCCAACTAATGAAAAACTGTTTTTT. Translation gives CASSVFRVPTNEKLFF.